These T cell receptor beta chains were read from a single sample in a study of identical twins. MiXCR was run by TCRdb on the 5' RACE reads, yielding one entry per CDR3 protein. This table holds 600,000 to 850,000 distinct CDR3 sequences, 15% to 20% found once. The same sample was also studied in work on T cells expressing NK-cell markers.

The specimen sequenced was PBMCs. These receptors were taken from a woman between 18 and 30 years old in good health. Each CDR3 is given with its conserved first and last residue. D genes are given only for firm matches. Clone size appears in some rows only: once, few, many, or a class for an expanded clone.

NA | TRBJ2-1 | few | TRBV10-3 | TGTGCCATAGGAGGGAACCCTCCCGATGAGCAGTTCTTC | CAIGGNPPDEQFF
NA | TRBJ2-1 | NA | TRBV11-2 | TGTGCCAGCAGCCCCCGTCTAGGCTCCTACAATGAGCAGTTCTTC | CASSPRLGSYNEQFF
TRBD2 | TRBJ2-1 | few | TRBV3-1 | TGTGCCAGCAGCTTAGGTTGGGCGGGGGCCTACAATGAGCAGTTCTTC | CASSLGWAGAYNEQFF
NA | TRBJ2-5 | many | TRBV6-5 | TGTGCCAGCAGTGGGGGAGGTGGGACCCAGTACTTC | CASSGGGGTQYF
NA | TRBJ1-5 | few | TRBV3-1 | TGTGCCAGCAGCCTACTTTCCGATCAGCCCCAGCATTTT | CASSLLSDQPQHF
TRBD2 | TRBJ2-2 | NA | TRBV20-1 | TGCAGTGCTAGAGCGGGGGGGACCGGGGAGCTGTTTTTT | CSARAGGTGELFF
NA | TRBJ2-1 | few | TRBV7-2 | TGTGCCAGCAGCTTCACCCGCGAGACAGGAAAGCAGTTCTTC | CASSFTRETGKQFF
TRBD2 | TRBJ2-7 | few | TRBV7-2 | TGTGCCAGCGCGAAGGTTCCGGGACTAGCCGACTACGAGCAGTACTTC | CASAKVPGLADYEQYF
TRBD1 | TRBJ2-7 | many | TRBV12-3/TRBV12-4 | TGTGCCAGCAGTGACGGACAGGGCTACGAGCAGTACTTC | CASSDGQGYEQYF
NA | TRBJ2-7 | few | TRBV20-1 | TGCAGTGCTGGAGATGATCTCCCCTCCTACGAGCAGTACTTC | CSAGDDLPSYEQYF
NA | TRBJ2-1 | few | TRBV24-1 | TGTGCCACCAGCCCTTCTTGGTCCAATGAGCAGTTCTTC | CATSPSWSNEQFF
TRBD2 | TRBJ2-3 | few | TRBV12-3/TRBV12-4 | TGTGCCAGCAGCGGACTAGCGGGACAAACGCAGTATTTT | CASSGLAGQTQYF
NA | TRBJ2-2 | few | TRBV5-1 | TGCGCCAGCAGCTTGGCCGTGCGGGGAGACACCGGGGAGCTGTTTTTT | CASSLAVRGDTGELFF
NA | TRBJ2-7 | few | TRBV25-1 | TGTGCCAGCAGTGAATCTGGCGTAACCTACGAGCAGTACTTC | CASSESGVTYEQYF
NA | TRBJ1-1 | NA | TRBV18 | TGTGCCAGCTCACTTCGGCAGGAGAACACTGAAGCTTTCTTT | CASSLRQENTEAFF
TRBD2 | TRBJ2-1 | few | TRBV24-1 | TGTGCCACCAGTCGGGAGGGCCGGGGCAATGAGCAGTTCTTC | CATSREGRGNEQFF
NA | TRBJ2-7 | NA | TRBV18 | TGTGCCAGCTCACCACAGGGGGGGTACGAGCAGTACTTC | CASSPQGGYEQYF
TRBD2 | TRBJ2-5 | few | TRBV6-2/TRBV6-3 | TGTGCCAGCAGCTCTAGACTAGCGGAAGAGACCCAGTACTTC | CASSSRLAEETQYF
NA | TRBJ2-7 | few | TRBV6-2/TRBV6-3 | TGTGCCAGCAGTTACGAAGCGACAATCTCCTACGAGCAGTACTTC | CASSYEATISYEQYF
TRBD2 | TRBJ2-1 | few | TRBV5-1 | TGCGCCAGCAGCTGGACTAGCGGGGACCACAATGAGCAGTTCTTC | CASSWTSGDHNEQFF
NA | TRBJ1-1 | NA | TRBV12-3/TRBV12-4 | TGTGCCAGTCTTTCAGAGGGTGACGCTGAAGCTTTCTTT | CASLSEGDAEAFF
NA | TRBJ2-3 | NA | TRBV15 | TGTGCCACCAGCAGAGTGGTAATGGGCACAGATACGCAGTATTTT | CATSRVVMGTDTQYF
NA | TRBJ2-2 | NA | TRBV12-5 | TGTGCTAGTGGCGCCCAGGGTCTAGCCAGGGAGCTGTTTTTT | CASGAQGLARELFF
NA | TRBJ2-3 | NA | TRBV15 | TGTGCCACCAGCAGAGCCGGGGTAGGCACAGATACGCAGTATTTT | CATSRAGVGTDTQYF
TRBD1 | TRBJ1-6 | few | TRBV29-1 | TGCAGCGTTAAGGGACAGCATAATTCACCCCTCCACTTT | CSVKGQHNSPLHF
NA | TRBJ1-5 | few | TRBV2 | TGTGCCAGCAGTATAAGGGACGGTTACAATCAGCCCCAGCATTTT | CASSIRDGYNQPQHF
NA | TRBJ1-2 | NA | TRBV5-1 | TGCGCCAGCAGCGAGGGTAGGGGCTACACCTTC | CASSEGRGYTF
TRBD2 | TRBJ2-1 | few | TRBV9 | TGTGCCAGCAGCGCGGCGGGGGGGCCCTACAATGAGCAGTTCTTC | CASSAAGGPYNEQFF
NA | TRBJ2-1 | NA | TRBV27 | TGTGCCAGCAGTCGACGTAACTACAATGAGCAGTTCTTC | CASSRRNYNEQFF
TRBD2 | TRBJ2-3 | NA | TRBV5-1 | TGCGCCAGCAGTGGAGGGGAGGGCGCAGATACGCAGTATTTT | CASSGGEGADTQYF
NA | TRBJ2-7 | few | TRBV5-1 | TGCGCCAGCTCGGTATCGGACGGCTACGAGCAGTACTTC | CASSVSDGYEQYF
NA | TRBJ2-7 | many | TRBV5-1 | TGCGCCAGCAGCTTGGTCCTGGGGCCGGTAGAGCAGTACTTC | CASSLVLGPVEQYF
TRBD2 | TRBJ2-2 | NA | TRBV12-3/TRBV12-4 | TGTGCAAAGGGACTAGCGGGAGATCTAAGTCATTTATCCGGGGAGCTGTTTTTT | CAKGLAGDLSHLSGELFF
TRBD2 | TRBJ2-7 | NA | TRBV12-3/TRBV12-4 | TGTGCCAGCGGGGCTAGCGGGAGTGACGAGCAGTACTTC | CASGASGSDEQYF
NA | TRBJ2-3 | many | TRBV7-2 | TGTGCCAGCAGCTTAGCGACGGAAGATACGCAGTATTTT | CASSLATEDTQYF
NA | TRBJ2-5 | many | TRBV12-3/TRBV12-4 | TGTGCCAGCACTGCGTGGGCACAAGAGACCCAGTACTTC | CASTAWAQETQYF
NA | TRBJ2-7 | NA | TRBV20-1 | TGCAGTGCTAGTACCCTAGTAGGCTACGAGCAGTACTTC | CSASTLVGYEQYF
TRBD1 | TRBJ1-5 | few | TRBV7-2 | TGTGCCAGCAGCTTAGTGGCAGGGGGCCAGCCCCAGCATTTT | CASSLVAGGQPQHF
NA | TRBJ2-5 | NA | TRBV12-3/TRBV12-4 | TGTGCCAGCAGGGATCGGCGAGAGACCCAGTACTTC | CASRDRRETQYF
NA | TRBJ2-1 | NA | TRBV4-3 | TGCGCCAGCAGCCAACTGGGACATACTAATGAGCAGTTCTTC | CASSQLGHTNEQFF
NA | TRBJ2-1 | NA | TRBV12-3/TRBV12-4 | TGTGCCAGCAGTACAGGTTACAATGAGCAGTTCTTC | CASSTGYNEQFF
NA | TRBJ2-5 | NA | TRBV5-1 | TGCGCCAGCAGCAGCTACCGGGACCACGAGGGGACCCAGTACTTC | CASSSYRDHEGTQYF
TRBD2 | TRBJ2-7 | NA | TRBV20-1 | TGCAGTGCTAAACTAGCGGGGACCTACGAGCAGTACTTC | CSAKLAGTYEQYF
TRBD2 | TRBJ2-7 | NA | TRBV7-6 | TGTGCCAGCAGCCTTATTTCCGGGACTAGCGGCTCCTACGAGCAGTACTTC | CASSLISGTSGSYEQYF
TRBD2 | TRBJ2-2 | few | TRBV5-6 | TGTGCCAGCAGCTTGTCGGGGGGGCGCCGCACCGGGGAGCTGTTTTTT | CASSLSGGRRTGELFF